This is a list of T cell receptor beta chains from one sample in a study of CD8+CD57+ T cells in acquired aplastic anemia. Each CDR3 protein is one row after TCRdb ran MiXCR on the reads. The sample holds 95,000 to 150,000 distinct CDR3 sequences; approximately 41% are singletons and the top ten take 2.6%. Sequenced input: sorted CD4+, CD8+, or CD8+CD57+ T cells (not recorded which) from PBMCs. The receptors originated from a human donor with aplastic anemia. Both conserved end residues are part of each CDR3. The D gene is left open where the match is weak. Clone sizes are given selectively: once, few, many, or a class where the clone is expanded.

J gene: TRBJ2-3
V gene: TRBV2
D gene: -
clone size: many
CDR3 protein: CASSEAPLGTQYF

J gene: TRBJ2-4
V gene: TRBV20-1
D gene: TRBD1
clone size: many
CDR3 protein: CSAHRQGDKNIQYF

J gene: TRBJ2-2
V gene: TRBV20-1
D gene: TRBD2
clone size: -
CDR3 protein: CSAYKRGGTGELFF

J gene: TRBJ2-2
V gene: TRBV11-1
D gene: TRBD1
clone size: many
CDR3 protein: CASSARQGALGELFF

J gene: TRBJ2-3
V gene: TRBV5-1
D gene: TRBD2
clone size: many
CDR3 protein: CASSPPGRETDTQYF

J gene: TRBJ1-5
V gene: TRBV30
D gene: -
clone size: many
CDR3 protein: CAWSVDSNQPQHF

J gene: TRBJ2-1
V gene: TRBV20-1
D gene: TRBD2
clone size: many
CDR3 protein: CRVKGRGKYNEQFF

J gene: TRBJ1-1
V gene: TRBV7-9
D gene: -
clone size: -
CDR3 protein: CASSLGTQEAFF

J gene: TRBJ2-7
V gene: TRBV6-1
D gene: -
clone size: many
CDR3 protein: CASTRVYEQYF

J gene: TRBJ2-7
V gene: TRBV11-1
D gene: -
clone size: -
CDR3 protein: CASSPQTATRAGRTYEQYF

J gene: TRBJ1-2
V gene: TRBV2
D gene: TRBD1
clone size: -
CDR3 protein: CASRRDRGFGYTF

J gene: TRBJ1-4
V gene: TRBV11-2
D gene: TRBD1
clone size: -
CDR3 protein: CASSPTGTGGGNEKLFF

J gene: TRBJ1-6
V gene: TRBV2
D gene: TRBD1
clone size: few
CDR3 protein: CASSDRGTGSSPLHF

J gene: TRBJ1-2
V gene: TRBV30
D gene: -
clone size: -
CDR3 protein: CAWTLSMNYGYTF

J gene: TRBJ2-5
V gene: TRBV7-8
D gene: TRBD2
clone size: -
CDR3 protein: CASSLFGGQETQYF

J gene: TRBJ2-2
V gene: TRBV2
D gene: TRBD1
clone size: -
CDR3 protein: CASSMTGTGTGELFF

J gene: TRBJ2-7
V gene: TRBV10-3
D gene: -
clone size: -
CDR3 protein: CAISAERGEQYF

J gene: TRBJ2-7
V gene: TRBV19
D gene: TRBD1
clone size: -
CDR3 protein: CASSTTGTGTGEQYF

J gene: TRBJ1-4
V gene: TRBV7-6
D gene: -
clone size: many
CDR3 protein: CASSLRTNEKLFF

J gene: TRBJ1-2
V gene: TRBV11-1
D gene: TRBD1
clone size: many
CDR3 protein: CASSTRDRGNYGYTF

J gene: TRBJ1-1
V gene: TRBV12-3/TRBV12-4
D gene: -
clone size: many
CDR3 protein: CASGSPGLRTEAFF

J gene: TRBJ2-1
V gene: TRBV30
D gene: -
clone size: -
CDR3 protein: CAWSVQRVSYNEQFF

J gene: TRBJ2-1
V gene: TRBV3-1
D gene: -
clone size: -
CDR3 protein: CASSQENRNNEQFF

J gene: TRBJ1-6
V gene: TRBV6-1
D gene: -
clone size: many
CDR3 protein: CASRQGSGSPLHF

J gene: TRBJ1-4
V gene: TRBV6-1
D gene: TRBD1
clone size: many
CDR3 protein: CASSRITGQGARNEKLFF

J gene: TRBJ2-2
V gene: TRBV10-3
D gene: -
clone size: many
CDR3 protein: CATMGSPGELFF

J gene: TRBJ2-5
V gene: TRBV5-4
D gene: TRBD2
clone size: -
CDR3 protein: CASSLVRVGASGEEETQYF

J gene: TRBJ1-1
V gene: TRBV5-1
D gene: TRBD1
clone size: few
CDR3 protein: CASSPISGTALINTEAFF

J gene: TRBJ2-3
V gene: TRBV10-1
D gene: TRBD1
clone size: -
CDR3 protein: CASSERQGGPTDTQYF

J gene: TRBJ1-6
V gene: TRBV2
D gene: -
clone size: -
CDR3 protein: CASSEAIGANSPLHF

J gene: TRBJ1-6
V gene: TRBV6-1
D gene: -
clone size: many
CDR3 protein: CASTQEGTSRSPLHF

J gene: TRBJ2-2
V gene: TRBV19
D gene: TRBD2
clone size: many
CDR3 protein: CASRVAGVLNTGELFF

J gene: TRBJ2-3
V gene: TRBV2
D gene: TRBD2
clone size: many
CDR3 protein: CASNRRGGPGRTDTQYF

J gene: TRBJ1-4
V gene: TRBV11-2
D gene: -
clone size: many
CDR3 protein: CASSPLGGVEKLFF

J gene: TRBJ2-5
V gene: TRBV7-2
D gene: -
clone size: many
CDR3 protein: CASSPRKMEETQYF

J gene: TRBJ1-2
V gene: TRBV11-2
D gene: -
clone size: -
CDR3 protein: CASSLPTLGLSSGNTF

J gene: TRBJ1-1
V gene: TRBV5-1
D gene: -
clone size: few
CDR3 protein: CASSLDGPRGDKNTEAFF

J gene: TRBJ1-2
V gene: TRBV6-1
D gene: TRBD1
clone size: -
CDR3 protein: CASSRQGGGYTF

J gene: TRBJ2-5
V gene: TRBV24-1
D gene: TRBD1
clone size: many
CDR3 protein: CATSDQGQGEETQYF

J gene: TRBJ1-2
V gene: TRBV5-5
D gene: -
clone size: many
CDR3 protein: CASSSSPARLDYGYTF

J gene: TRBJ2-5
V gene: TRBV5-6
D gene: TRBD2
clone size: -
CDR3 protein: CARLTTSGVAEAQYF

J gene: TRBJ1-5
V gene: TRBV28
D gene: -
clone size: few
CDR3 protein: CASNRGDGQPQHF

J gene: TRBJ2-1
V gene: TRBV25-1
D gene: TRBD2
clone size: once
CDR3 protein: CASSDSPSGNEQFF

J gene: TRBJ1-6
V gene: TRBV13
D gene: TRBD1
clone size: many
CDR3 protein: CASSYSGGRGSPLHF

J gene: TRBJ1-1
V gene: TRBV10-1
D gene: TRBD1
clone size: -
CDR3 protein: CASSELVQGEAFF

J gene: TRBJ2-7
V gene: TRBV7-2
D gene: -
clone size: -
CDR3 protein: CASSARDDYEQYF

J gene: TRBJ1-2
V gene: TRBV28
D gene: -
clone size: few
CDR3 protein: CASNRMAGNYGYTF

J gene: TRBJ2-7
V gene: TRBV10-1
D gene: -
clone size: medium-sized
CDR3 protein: CASSESGGEQYF

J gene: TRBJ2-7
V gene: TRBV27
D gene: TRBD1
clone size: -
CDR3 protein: CASSYRGRANEQYF

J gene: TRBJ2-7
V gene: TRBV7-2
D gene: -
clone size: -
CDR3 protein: CASRGGYEQYF

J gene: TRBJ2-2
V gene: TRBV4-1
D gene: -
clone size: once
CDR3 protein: CASSQQDPRTVNTGELFF

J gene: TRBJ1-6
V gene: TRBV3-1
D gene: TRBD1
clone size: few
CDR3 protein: CASSRRDRLISYNSPLHF

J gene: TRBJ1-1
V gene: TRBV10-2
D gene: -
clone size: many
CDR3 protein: CASSTVGAFF

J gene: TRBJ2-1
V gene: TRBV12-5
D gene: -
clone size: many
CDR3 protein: CASGLVRNEQFF